Presented here are 2 T cell receptor beta chains from one specimen sequenced in a study of blood T cell repertoires in COVID-19. Sequencing was performed with immunoSEQ multiplex PCR; in TCRdb, only in-frame clones are kept and a portion is missing. The profile covers hundreds of thousands of clones, with 80% to 90% appearing a single time and around 1.1% taken by the ten largest. Sequencing input: PBMCs or T cells enriched from blood (not recorded which). These receptors originate from a man in his thirties or forties who had recovered from COVID-19.

The chain joins TRBV7-2 to TRBJ2-1; 9 bases agree with TRBD2. Germline-derived CDR1 and CDR2 are SGHTA and FQGNSA. CDR3 size: 15 residues. Trimming at V came to 5 bases and at J to 7 bases, leaving 9 bases not matched to a gene. CDR3 sequence reads: CASSLLAGIGNEQFF. The CDR3 nucleotides are TGTGCCAGCAGCCTGCTAGCGGGAATAGGTAATGAGCAGTTCTTC. Using reference TRBV7-2 and TRBJ2-1 for the parts outside the CDR3, the full variable domain is GAGVSQSPSNKVTEKGKDVELRCDPISGHTALYWYRQSLGQGLEFLIYFQGNSAPDKSGLPSDRFSAERTGGSVSTLTIQRTQQEDSAVYLCASSLLAGIGNEQFFGPGTRLTVL.

J is TRBJ1-2 and V is TRBV3-1 (or the pseudogene TRBV3-2); TRBD1 might be the D (5 bases). In germline, CDR1 is LGHDT, CDR2 YNNKEL (reference sequence). This CDR3 comprises 13 residues. V lost 4 bases and J 4 bases, leaving 10 bases between the germline ends. CDR3 DNA: TGTGCCAGCAGCCCGACAGATAGCTATGGCTACACCTTC. Translation: CASSPTDSYGYTF.